This T cell receptor (beta chain) originates from a study of blood T cell repertoires in COVID-19. Study-level background: Sites in the United States, Italy and Spain provided acute and convalescent COVID-19 samples. Nucleic acid was either cDNA or gDNA, and it came from T cells, B-cell-depleted T cells, or PBMCs.

Germline-derived CDR1 and CDR2 are LGHNT and FRNRAP. J lost 5 bases, V lost 3 bases, and 22 bases had no gene match. This CDR3 region has 20 residues. The count of this clone is one. Source study methods: Nucleated cell number was recorded as an estimate derived from reference gene primer amplification. Clones were read by immunoSEQ multiplex PCR, and TCRdb kept only the in-frame ones, dropping some. The V and J calls and clone size are taken from that table; D and trimming were inferred from the DNA. The sample has about 190,000 clones, roughly 90% seen once. Sequencing input: peripheral blood. The origin of this receptor is a woman aged 40 to 49 who had recovered from COVID-19. The chain joins TRBV12-5 to TRBJ1-5; 7 bases fit TRBD1. The CDR3, as DNA: TGTGCTAGTGGTTTTACTTCGACAGGGACAGCACGGCCTTGGGATCAGCCCCAGCATTTT. Amino acid sequence: CASGFTSTGTARPWDQPQHF.